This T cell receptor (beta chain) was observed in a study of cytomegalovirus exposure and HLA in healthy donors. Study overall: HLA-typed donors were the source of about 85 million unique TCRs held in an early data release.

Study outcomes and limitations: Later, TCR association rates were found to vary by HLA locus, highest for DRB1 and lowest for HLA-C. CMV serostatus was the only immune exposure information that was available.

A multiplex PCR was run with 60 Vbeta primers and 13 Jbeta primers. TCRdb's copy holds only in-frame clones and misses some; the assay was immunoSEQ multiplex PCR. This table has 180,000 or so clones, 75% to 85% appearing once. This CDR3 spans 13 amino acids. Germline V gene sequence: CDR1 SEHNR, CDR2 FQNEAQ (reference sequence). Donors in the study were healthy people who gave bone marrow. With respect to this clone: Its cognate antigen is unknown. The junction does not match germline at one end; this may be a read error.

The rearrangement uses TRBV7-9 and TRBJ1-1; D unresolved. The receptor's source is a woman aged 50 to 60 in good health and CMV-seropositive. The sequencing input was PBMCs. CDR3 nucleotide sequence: TGTTCCAGCAGCTTACATCCGAACACTGAAGCTTTCTTT. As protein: CSSSLHPNTEAFF.